These 18 T cell receptor beta chains came from one sample sequenced in a study of blood T cells in healthy people across ages. For the second PCR, which ran for about 7 to 12 cycles, a sample-barcoded 5' primer and a J-beta primer mix were used. In TCRdb, the 5' RACE reads were re-called with MiXCR into one record per CDR3 protein. The table shows about 620,000 distinct CDR3 sequences, with around 52% occurring only once. The specimen sequenced was blood. These receptors were collected from a woman of 80 years or more in good health.

This clonotype showed up just a few times. This rearrangement joins TRBV20-1 to TRBJ1-4; D not resolved. The CDR3 totals 12 residues. Trimming removed 6 bases at V and 4 bases at J, with 9 bases between. CDR1 is DFQATT and CDR2 is SNEGSKA in the germline V gene (reference sequence). The CDR3, as DNA: TGCAGTGCGCCCTTGGATAATGAAAAACTGTTTTTT. It encodes CSAPLDNEKLFF.

This clonotype has more than one count but fewer than ten. The CDR3 region is CASSFFTEAFF. Written as DNA, the CDR3 is TGTGCCAGCAGCTTTTTTACTGAAGCTTTCTTT. The chain employs TRBV7-2 and TRBJ1-1; no reliable D call. The germline CDR1 and CDR2 sequences are SGHTA and FQGNSA. Trimming took off 3 bases at V and 5 bases at J, with 4 bases between the two ends. This CDR3 comprises 11 residues.

The V call is TRBV12-3 or TRBV12-4, the J call TRBJ2-2, with 13 bases lining up with TRBD2. This CDR3 comprises 16 residues. Germline trimming cut 6 bases from V and 2 bases from J; bases unmatched to any gene: 3. The CDR3 DNA is TGTGCCAGCAGCGGGACTAGCGGGGCCAACACCGGGGAGCTGTTTTTT. Encoded protein: CASSGTSGANTGELFF.

The V gene is TRBV20-1, the J gene TRBJ2-1, with D possibly TRBD2 on 5 matching bases. This CDR3 has 16 amino acids. Trimming cost V 5 bases and J 4 bases, with 21 bases left between them. The germline V gene has CDR1 DFQATT and CDR2 SNEGSKA (reference sequence). The CDR3 spells CSADPPGTTFYNEQFF. The CDR3, as DNA: TGCAGTGCTGACCCCCCGGGAACAACATTTTACAATGAGCAGTTCTTC.

On this clonotype: A much larger clonotype is one base distant, so this may be a read error. The chain has TRBV27 and TRBJ2-1; 9 bases line up with TRBD1. This CDR3 contains 15 residues. The germline V gene has CDR1 MNHEY and CDR2 SMNVEV (reference sequence). The CDR3 region is CACSLWGQGYNEQFF. Written as DNA, the CDR3 is TGTGCCTGCAGTTTATGGGGACAGGGTTACAATGAGCAGTTCTTC.

In regard to this clonotype: A much bigger clone sits one base away, suggesting this may be a read error. The CDR3 protein is CASSLVSGGTYEQYF. In DNA, the CDR3 is TGTGCCAGCAGCTTAGTCTCGGGCGGAACCTACGAGCAGTACTTC. The V gene is TRBV7-2, the J gene TRBJ2-7; D is undetermined. Germline CDR1 and CDR2: SGHTA and FQGNSA. The CDR3 spans 15 residues. The germline V and J ends were trimmed by 1 base and 2 bases, with 12 bases remaining between them.

This clonotype has more than one count but fewer than ten. J is TRBJ1-5 and V is TRBV27; perhaps TRBD1 as D (5 bases). V gave up 3 bases and J gave up 7 bases, with 13 bases separating them. This CDR3 is built from 14 residues. CDR1 is MNHEY and CDR2 is SMNVEV in the germline V gene (reference sequence). CDR3 bases: TGTGCCAGCAGTTTCACAGGCCGAGGACAGCCCCAGCATTTT. It specifies CASSFTGRGQPQHF.

Regarding this clonotype: The junction and the germline gene differ at one end; a read error may be behind it. The chain has TRBV10-3 and TRBJ1-5; D uncertain. Germline V gene sequence: CDR1 ENHRY, CDR2 SYGVKD. CDR3 length: 10 residues. CDR3 loop: CTMPGESQHF. CDR3 nucleotide sequence: TGTACCATGCCTGGGGAGTCCCAGCATTTT.

Note on this clonotype: One base away lies a much larger clone, so this may be a sequencing read error. This chain uses TRBV5-1 with TRBJ2-1; 8 nucleotides agree with TRBD2. The CDR3 runs 15 residues. Germline CDR1 and CDR2: SGHRS and YFSETQ. The V and J ends lost 4 bases and 8 bases, in that order; junction bases with no gene match: 11. This CDR3 reads CASSPGRAGEHEQFF. The CDR3 nucleotides are TGCGCCAGCAGCCCCGGACGAGCGGGAGAACATGAGCAGTTCTTC.

The table lists this clonotype with a count of one. A much larger clone sits a single nucleotide away, making a read error possible. V is TRBV12-3 or TRBV12-4 and J is TRBJ2-1; D call uncertain. The J call may be incorrect, as the DNA end agrees better with TRBJ2-7. The CDR3 sequence is 13 residues long. The CDR3 is CASSLAGRLEQYF. The CDR3 nucleotides are TGTGCCAGCAGCTTGGCAGGCAGGTTAGAGCAGTACTTC.

The V and J genes are TRBV7-2 and TRBJ2-5; D call uncertain. CDR1 is SGHTA and CDR2 is FQGNSA in the germline V gene. The CDR3 consists of 16 residues. Trimming shortened V by 5 bases and J by 5 bases, and 21 bases separated the two germline ends. CDR3 sequence: CASSTMTRLSTETQYF. The CDR3 DNA sequence: TGTGCCAGCAGCACGATGACCCGATTAAGTACGGAGACCCAGTACTTC.

This clonotype was recorded at least ten times. This chain connects TRBV20-1 to TRBJ2-7; D might be TRBD2 (6 bases). Germline V gene data show CDR1 as DFQATT and CDR2 as SNEGSKA (reference sequence). The V and J ends lost 3 bases and 1 base respectively, with 10 bases between them. This CDR3 has 13 residues. CDR3 loop: CSASGGESYEQYF. In nucleotides, the CDR3 is TGCAGTGCTAGTGGCGGGGAGTCCTACGAGCAGTACTTC.

The J gene is TRBJ1-4, the V gene TRBV20-1, with D maybe TRBD1 (6 bases). This CDR3 has 15 residues. V was clipped by 7 bases and J by 10 bases, with 25 bases between them. Germline assignment: CDR1 DFQATT and CDR2 SNEGSKA (reference sequence). CDR3 protein: CSDMPRTSGRGKLFF. The CDR3 coding sequence is TGCAGTGATATGCCGAGGACCTCGGGCAGGGGAAAACTGTTTTTT.

This clonotype was picked up many times. The rearrangement joins TRBV29-1 to TRBJ2-1; D possibly corresponds to TRBD2 (5 bases). Per the germline V gene, CDR1 is SQVTM and CDR2 is ANQGSEA. The V gene lost 4 bases and the J gene lost 0 bases, with 7 bases spanning the gap. The CDR3 runs 13 residues. CDR3 in amino acids: CSVVRGSYNEQFF. CDR3 DNA sequence: TGCAGCGTTGTCCGGGGCTCCTACAATGAGCAGTTCTTC.

In this sample, this clonotype turned up many times. The genes are TRBV5-1 and TRBJ1-1, with D perhaps matching TRBD1 (6 bases). V gave up 5 bases and J gave up 5 bases, with 16 bases separating them. CDR1 is SGHRS, CDR2 YFSETQ, per germline. The CDR3 runs to 14 residues. CDR3 in DNA: TGCGCCAGCAGGGAACAGGGCGGTTTAACTGAAGCTTTCTTT. The encoded protein is CASREQGGLTEAFF.

CDR3 DNA: TGTGCCAGCAGTGAACGTCTGAACACCGGGGAGCTGTTTTTT. Translating it yields CASSERLNTGELFF. The chain recombines TRBV2 with TRBJ2-2; D is undetermined. Trimming stripped 2 bases from V and 1 base from J, with 5 bases between. The CDR3 sequence is 14 residues long. Germline assignment: CDR1 SNHLY and CDR2 FYNNEI.

The genes are TRBV5-4 and TRBJ2-3; D remains unclear. The CDR3 is 13 residues long. Trimming removed 6 bases from V and 6 bases from J, with 14 bases in between. Germline V gene sequence: CDR1 SGHNT, CDR2 YYREEE (reference sequence). The CDR3 protein is CASNISPTDTQYF. For the CDR3, the DNA is TGTGCCAGCAACATCTCGCCCACGGATACGCAGTATTTT.

Worth noting for this clonotype: A read error may account for a junction end that differs from germline. V is TRBV15 and J is TRBJ1-2, with a tentative D call TRBD1 (5 bases). The CDR3 spans 14 residues. CDR1 LNHNV and CDR2 YYDKDF come from the germline V gene (reference sequence). The CDR3 coding sequence is TGTGCCACCAGCGGAGATGGGACGGTTGATGGCTACACCTTC. It encodes CATSGDGTVDGYTF.